This record looks at one T cell receptor beta chain sequence and its context. This entry comes from a study of blood T cell repertoires in COVID-19. Here immunoSEQ multiplex PCR was the method, and the copy in TCRdb shows in-frame clones only, minus some. In the table there are about 270,000 clones, about nine tenths of which are singletons. The germline V and J ends were trimmed by 6 bases and 10 bases, with 12 bases remaining between them. Germline V gene lookup returns CDR1 DFQATT and CDR2 SNEGSKA (reference sequence). The CDR3 has 10 residues. Sequencing used PBMCs or T cells enriched from blood (not recorded which). V gene TRBV20-1 combines with J gene TRBJ1-1, with D uncertain. The receptor comes from a woman aged 40 to 55 with acute COVID-19. CDR3 sequence reads: CSASVVPAFF. DNA for the CDR3: TGCAGTGCCTCGGTCGTCCCAGCTTTCTTT.